The rows below give T cell receptor beta chains drawn from one sample of a study of blood T cell repertoires in COVID-19. Using immunoSEQ multiplex PCR, the repertoire was profiled, and TCRdb retains in-frame clones only, with some absent. The sample gives about 370,000 clones, around 92% of which show up once; 2.5% to 3.5% is in the top ten. The material sequenced was peripheral blood. Source of these receptors: a woman under 40 with COVID-19, enrolled during active disease. Each CDR3 is given with its conserved first and last residue. Fields, in order: D gene, J gene, V gene, clone size, CDR3 protein, CDR3 DNA. A D gene is named only where the DNA matches it firmly. Only some rows state a clone size, as once, few, many or a class for expanded clones.

>TRBD1|TRBJ2-7|TRBV5-4|once
CASSLALGGNEQYF
TGTGCCAGCAGCTTGGCACTAGGGGGCAACGAGCAGTACTTC
>-|TRBJ2-1|TRBV11-2|-
CASSLDGTPNEQFF
TGTGCCAGCAGCTTAGACGGGACTCCCAATGAGCAGTTCTTC
>-|TRBJ2-7|TRBV24-1|-
CATSDYGYEQYF
TGTGCCACCAGTGATTACGGGTACGAGCAGTACTTC
>-|TRBJ1-4|TRBV7-9|-
CASSRDTDEKLFF
TGTGCCAGCAGCCGGGACACGGATGAAAAACTGTTTTTT
>TRBD2|TRBJ2-3|TRBV5-1|-
CASSLGGGRTDTQYF
TGCGCCAGCAGCCTGGGCGGGGGGCGCACAGATACGCAGTATTTT
>-|TRBJ1-1|TRBV19|-
CASRPTGYTEAFF
TGTGCCAGTAGGCCTACAGGGTACACTGAAGCTTTCTTT
>-|TRBJ1-3|TRBV7-6|few
CASSLAGVGNTIYF
TGTGCCAGCAGCTTAGCAGGGGTTGGAAACACCATATATTTT
>TRBD1|TRBJ1-1|TRBV28|-
CASSPGQSMNTEAFF
TGTGCCAGCAGTCCGGGACAGTCAATGAACACTGAAGCTTTCTTT
>TRBD2|TRBJ2-3|TRBV6-5|-
CASSLAGGVGDTQYF
TGTGCCAGCAGTCTAGCGGGGGGGGTAGGAGATACGCAGTATTTT
>-|TRBJ2-2|TRBV28|-
CASSLGGDTGELFF
TGTGCCAGCAGTTTAGGCGGGGACACCGGGGAGCTGTTTTTT
>-|TRBJ2-7|TRBV5-5|-
CASSLEGVRAYEQYF
TGTGCCAGCAGCTTGGAAGGGGTACGGGCCTACGAGCAGTACTTC
>TRBD2|TRBJ2-4|TRBV2|-
CASSEAGGGYLKNIQYF
TGTGCCAGCAGTGAAGCGGGGGGGGGATACCTCAAAAACATTCAGTACTTC
>-|TRBJ2-5|TRBV19|-
CASSMALQETQYF
TGTGCCAGTAGTATGGCCCTGCAAGAGACCCAGTACTTC
>-|TRBJ2-3|TRBV7-8|-
CASSLARSASRTDTQYF
TGTGCCAGCAGCTTAGCGCGGTCGGCTAGCCGCACAGATACGCAGTATTTT
>TRBD2|TRBJ2-5|TRBV13|-
CASSLEGLAGGQETQYF
TGTGCCAGCAGCTTAGAGGGACTAGCGGGGGGTCAAGAGACCCAGTACTTC
>TRBD1|TRBJ1-2|TRBV5-1|-
CASSNPTGASYGYTF
TGCGCCAGCAGCAACCCCACAGGGGCCTCCTATGGCTACACCTTC
>TRBD1|TRBJ1-3|TRBV29-1|-
CSVGTGGSGNTIYF
TGCAGCGTCGGGACAGGGGGTTCTGGAAACACCATATATTTT
>TRBD1|TRBJ1-5|TRBV2|-
CASSDVGQVPPQHF
TGTGCCAGCAGTGATGTAGGACAGGTCCCTCCCCAGCATTTT
>-|TRBJ1-6|TRBV5-1|-
CASSLDREISPLHF
TGCGCCAGCAGCTTGGACAGGGAAATCTCACCCCTCCACTTT
>-|TRBJ1-4|TRBV21-1|once
CASSFGGQGALSEKLFF
TGTGCCAGCAGCTTTGGGGGACAGGGGGCGTTAAGTGAAAAACTGTTTTTT
>TRBD1|TRBJ2-2|TRBV9|-
CASSNRGNTGELFF
TGTGCCAGCTCGAACAGGGGGAACACCGGGGAGCTGTTTTTT
>-|TRBJ2-3|TRBV5-1|-
CASSLATFTDTQYF
TGCGCCAGCAGCTTGGCCACATTCACAGATACGCAGTATTTT
>TRBD2|TRBJ2-1|TRBV11-2|-
CASSLELAGNEQFF
TGTGCCAGCAGCTTGGAACTAGCGGGGAATGAGCAGTTCTTC
>TRBD1|TRBJ2-5|TRBV3-1/TRBV3-2|once
CASSKWDSQETQYF
TGTGCCAGCAGCAAATGGGACAGCCAAGAGACCCAGTACTTC
>TRBD2|TRBJ2-3|TRBV6-5|-
CASSSGTSGIPDTQYF
TGTGCCAGCAGTTCCGGGACTAGCGGGATCCCAGATACGCAGTATTTT
>-|TRBJ2-1|TRBV9|-
CASSVPQGNQSEQFF
TGTGCCAGCAGCGTACCCCAGGGAAATCAGAGTGAGCAGTTCTTC
>TRBD1|TRBJ1-1|TRBV6-5|-
CASSTQGSTEAFF
TGTGCCAGCTCTACACAGGGGAGCACTGAAGCTTTCTTT
>-|TRBJ1-3|TRBV9|-
CASSPGVSGNTIYF
TGTGCCAGCAGCCCAGGGGTCTCTGGAAACACCATATATTTT
>-|TRBJ2-1|TRBV24-1|-
CATSDFFNEQFF
TGTGCCACCAGTGATTTCTTCAATGAGCAGTTCTTC
>-|TRBJ1-5|TRBV5-8|few
CASSLALRRDQPQHF
TGTGCCAGCAGCTTGGCCCTCCGGAGGGATCAGCCCCAGCATTTT
>-|TRBJ2-1|TRBV5-1|-
CASSMVAEYNEQFF
TGCGCCAGCAGTATGGTAGCGGAGTACAATGAGCAGTTCTTC
>TRBD2|TRBJ2-5|TRBV6-5|-
CASSLLAGVIETQYF
TGTGCCAGCAGTTTACTAGCGGGAGTGATAGAGACCCAGTACTTC
>-|TRBJ1-1|TRBV5-4|-
CASSLFMGSRAFF
TGTGCCAGCAGCTTGTTCATGGGCTCACGAGCTTTCTTT
>TRBD1|TRBJ2-2|TRBV28|-
CASREDRLTNTGELFF
TGTGCCAGCAGAGAGGACAGGCTGACAAACACCGGGGAGCTGTTTTTT
>TRBD1|TRBJ1-1|TRBV19|-
CASSKTGGGNTEAFF
TGTGCCAGTAGTAAGACAGGGGGCGGAAACACTGAAGCTTTCTTT
>-|TRBJ1-2|TRBV9|-
CASSATPGQAYGYTF
TGTGCCAGCAGCGCGACCCCGGGACAAGCCTATGGCTACACCTTC
>-|TRBJ1-1|TRBV3-1/TRBV3-2|-
CASSQLQGLNTEAFF
TGTGCCAGCAGCCAATTACAGGGCTTGAACACTGAAGCTTTCTTT
>-|TRBJ1-1|TRBV2|-
CASSRQVNTEAFF
TGTGCCAGCAGTAGACAGGTGAACACTGAAGCTTTCTTT
>TRBD1|TRBJ1-5|TRBV5-1|-
CASSAGTAGQPQHF
TGCGCCAGCAGCGCCGGGACAGCTGGCCAGCCCCAGCATTTT
>-|TRBJ1-1|TRBV27|-
CASSSPLNTEAFF
TGTGCCAGCAGTTCCCCCTTGAACACTGAAGCTTTCTTT
>TRBD1|TRBJ1-2|TRBV3-1/TRBV3-2|-
CASRGTGAGYTF
TGTGCCAGCAGGGGGACAGGGGCTGGCTACACCTTC
>TRBD1|TRBJ1-6|TRBV4-3|-
CASSQEGDREYNSPLHF
TGCGCCAGCAGCCAAGAAGGGGACAGGGAGTATAATTCACCCCTCCACTTT
>TRBD1|TRBJ2-7|TRBV10-3|-
CAISAGQGLDEQYF
TGTGCCATCAGTGCGGGACAGGGTCTCGACGAGCAGTACTTC
>-|TRBJ1-2|TRBV30|-
CAWSVKGHGYTF
TGTGCCTGGAGTGTAAAGGGGCACGGCTACACCTTC
>-|TRBJ2-1|TRBV9|-
CASSVGTPAYNEQFF
TGTGCCAGCAGCGTAGGGACACCAGCCTACAATGAGCAGTTCTTC
>-|TRBJ1-2|TRBV30|-
CALERQEYGYTF
TGTGCCTTGGAAAGACAGGAATATGGCTACACCTTC
>-|TRBJ1-1|TRBV6-5|once
CASTSAGGAFEAFF
TGTGCCAGCACTTCCGCCGGGGGGGCTTTTGAAGCTTTCTTT
>-|TRBJ1-1|TRBV5-6|-
CASSLIARDLNTEAFF
TGTGCCAGCAGCTTAATCGCGAGGGATCTGAACACTGAAGCTTTCTTT
>-|TRBJ1-4|TRBV11-2|-
CASSPEGGTEKLFF
TGTGCCAGCAGCCCCGAGGGAGGAACCGAAAAACTGTTTTTT
>TRBD2|TRBJ2-1|TRBV30|-
CAWVGLAGVHEQFF
TGTGCCTGGGTCGGACTAGCGGGAGTTCATGAGCAGTTCTTC
>-|TRBJ2-2|TRBV3-1/TRBV3-2|-
CASSQDLRNTGELFF
TGTGCCAGCAGCCAAGATCTTAGGAACACCGGGGAGCTGTTTTTT
>-|TRBJ1-3|TRBV4-3|-
CASSPSPAVGNTIYF
TGCGCCAGCAGCCCTTCCCCCGCGGTGGGAAACACCATATATTTT
>-|TRBJ2-6|TRBV5-1|-
CASSRGWVVGANVLTF
TGCGCCAGCAGCCGCGGATGGGTGGTGGGGGCCAACGTCCTGACTTTC
>-|TRBJ2-2|TRBV7-6|few
CASSSKPFFVRGTAGELFF
TGTGCCAGCAGCTCGAAGCCCTTTTTCGTCCGCGGGACGGCCGGGGAGCTGTTTTTT